The entry that follows covers one TCR beta chain sequence. Its antigen is undetermined. The data were obtained in a study of identifying expanded T cells in peripheral blood. General study results and limits: Technical replicates showed roughly 1.2 changed clones; roughly two weeks 15 to 20; four weeks 19. Clone count variance between roughly 2-week samples rose with total template count.

TCRdb keeps only in-frame clones here, not all; method: immunoSEQ multiplex PCR. The sample includes approximately 79,000 clones, 90% of them seen just once. Germline V gives CDR1 SGHAT, CDR2 FQNNGV. Trimming took 4 bases from V and 8 from J; bases not matched to a gene: 7. The CDR3 totals 14 residues. Collection occurred without any documented infections or immune events in donors. The sequenced material came from blood. This rearrangement joins TRBV11-2 to TRBJ2-1; 8 bases are shared with TRBD2. This receptor was obtained from a person aged 18 to 69 in good health. In nucleotides, the CDR3 is TGTGCCAGCAGCTCCCGGGGGGGTAGCGATGAGCAGTTCTTC. Residues: CASSSRGGSDEQFF.